The rows below give T cell receptor beta chains drawn from one sample of a study of blood T cell repertoires in COVID-19. Measured with immunoSEQ multiplex PCR; TCRdb has only the in-frame clones, and not every one. Of over 75,000 clones listed, less than 90% are singletons. Sequencing was carried out using peripheral blood. The receptor set was obtained from a human donor in a cohort sampled during active COVID-19. Each CDR3 is given with its conserved first and last residue. The D gene is left open where the match is weak. Not all rows give a size; the values are once, few, many and, for expanded clones, a class.

D	J	V	size	CDR3	DNA
NA	TRBJ2-5	TRBV7-2	NA	CASKAGGPGRETQYF	TGTGCCAGCAAGGCAGGGGGGCCAGGGAGAGAGACCCAGTACTTC
TRBD1	TRBJ1-5	TRBV7-9	NA	CASSRGLDREDQPQHF	TGTGCCAGCAGCCGAGGTCTGGACAGGGAGGACCAGCCCCAGCATTTT
TRBD2	TRBJ2-3	TRBV9	once	CASSARLAGAYRDTQYF	TGTGCCAGCAGCGCCCGACTAGCGGGGGCCTATAGGGATACGCAGTATTTT
NA	TRBJ2-7	TRBV10-2	once	CASSEPGGAYEQYF	TGCGCCAGCAGTGAGCCGGGGGGCGCGTACGAGCAGTACTTC
TRBD1	TRBJ2-3	TRBV25-1	NA	CASSERRTGDTQYF	TGTGCCAGCAGTGAACGCCGGACAGGAGATACGCAGTATTTT
TRBD1	TRBJ1-4	TRBV28	NA	CASSSGQGTFATNEKLFF	TGTGCCAGCAGCTCGGGACAGGGAACCTTTGCAACTAATGAAAAACTGTTTTTT
TRBD2	TRBJ2-1	TRBV7-3	NA	CASSLGPTISGRPGNEQFF	TGTGCCAGCAGCTTAGGCCCCACCATCAGCGGGAGACCCGGGAATGAGCAGTTCTTC
TRBD2	TRBJ2-1	TRBV7-9	NA	CASVVGLAEYNEQFF	TGTGCCAGCGTCGTGGGACTAGCGGAGTACAATGAGCAGTTCTTC
NA	TRBJ2-7	TRBV6-1	NA	CASSEWAGTTYEQYF	TGTGCCAGCAGTGAATGGGCAGGAACCACCTACGAGCAGTACTTC
TRBD1	TRBJ2-7	TRBV6-1	NA	CASSEWPGQFSYEQYF	TGTGCCAGCAGTGAATGGCCGGGACAGTTCTCCTACGAGCAGTACTTC
TRBD2	TRBJ2-1	TRBV3-1/TRBV3-2	NA	CASSQSPRSKGLAGLDEQFF	TGTGCCAGCAGCCAGTCGCCAAGAAGCAAAGGACTAGCGGGTCTGGATGAGCAGTTCTTC
TRBD1	TRBJ1-4	TRBV9	NA	CASSRRDRGPANEKLFF	TGTGCCAGCAGCCGAAGGGACAGGGGGCCCGCTAATGAAAAACTGTTTTTT
TRBD2	TRBJ2-3	TRBV5-1	once	CASSLEGLAGVSTDTQYF	TGCGCCAGCAGCTTGGAGGGACTAGCGGGGGTAAGCACAGATACGCAGTATTTT
NA	TRBJ1-5	TRBV2	NA	CASGQSTTNQPQHF	TGTGCCAGCGGTCAGTCCACAACGAATCAGCCCCAGCATTTT
NA	TRBJ2-2	TRBV11-3	NA	CASSLESGELFF	TGTGCCAGCAGCTTAGAGAGCGGGGAGCTGTTTTTT
TRBD1	TRBJ1-4	TRBV7-2	NA	CASSSGTGQEKLFF	TGTGCCAGCAGCTCCGGGACAGGGCAAGAAAAACTGTTTTTT
TRBD2	TRBJ2-5	TRBV6-6	NA	CASTQVAGGQETQYF	TGTGCCAGCACCCAGGTAGCGGGAGGGCAAGAGACCCAGTACTTC
NA	TRBJ1-2	TRBV28	NA	CASSSPDRSYGYTF	TGTGCCAGCAGTTCTCCGGACAGATCCTATGGCTACACCTTC
NA	TRBJ1-4	TRBV6-5	NA	CASSPRQINEKLFF	TGTGCCAGCAGCCCCAGACAGATTAATGAAAAACTGTTTTTT
TRBD1	TRBJ1-5	TRBV2	NA	CASRDRSGRNQPQHF	TGTGCCAGCAGGGACAGGTCGGGCCGCAATCAGCCCCAGCATTTT
NA	TRBJ2-4	TRBV20-1	NA	CSASQGQLNIQYF	TGCAGTGCTAGTCAAGGACAGTTAAACATTCAGTACTTC
TRBD1	TRBJ1-1	TRBV14	NA	CASSPGQGEGTEAFF	TGTGCCAGCAGCCCGGGACAGGGGGAGGGCACTGAAGCTTTCTTT
NA	TRBJ2-7	TRBV28	NA	CASRTGFTYEQYF	TGTGCCAGCAGGACAGGATTTACCTACGAGCAGTACTTC
TRBD2	TRBJ2-1	TRBV27	NA	CASSLRGLAGRGNEQFF	TGTGCCAGCAGTTTAAGGGGCCTAGCGGGACGCGGCAATGAGCAGTTCTTC
NA	TRBJ1-1	TRBV27	NA	CASRTGSMTWGTEAFF	TGTGCCAGCAGAACCGGGAGCATGACATGGGGCACTGAAGCTTTCTTT
NA	TRBJ2-2	TRBV11-3	NA	CASSLATTSTGELFF	TGTGCCAGCAGCTTGGCCACTACTTCCACCGGGGAGCTGTTTTTT
NA	TRBJ1-5	TRBV7-2	once	CASSLVTGNNQPQHF	TGTGCCAGCAGCTTAGTTACCGGGAACAATCAGCCCCAGCATTTT
TRBD2	TRBJ2-1	TRBV28	once	CASSFQGLASITTYNEQFF	TGTGCCAGCAGTTTCCAAGGACTAGCCTCAATCACGACCTACAATGAGCAGTTCTTC
TRBD1	TRBJ2-2	TRBV18	NA	CASSTVGQGNTGELFF	TGTGCCAGCTCAACCGTTGGACAGGGGAACACCGGGGAGCTGTTTTTT
TRBD2	TRBJ2-3	TRBV5-1	NA	CASSLLAGGGTDTQYF	TGCGCCAGCAGCTTGCTAGCGGGAGGGGGAACAGATACGCAGTATTTT
NA	TRBJ2-1	TRBV7-9	NA	CASSLYGQGGNEQFF	TGTGCCAGCAGCTTATATGGGCAGGGTGGCAATGAGCAGTTCTTC
NA	TRBJ2-1	TRBV28	NA	CASRGGGFSYNEQFF	TGTGCCAGCAGGGGCGGGGGCTTCTCCTACAATGAGCAGTTCTTC
NA	TRBJ2-1	TRBV7-2	NA	CASSLPQGGYNEQFF	TGTGCCAGCAGCTTACCCCAGGGCGGTTACAATGAGCAGTTCTTC
TRBD1	TRBJ1-5	TRBV7-8	NA	CASSLTLGGSGQPQHF	TGTGCCAGCAGCTTAACCTTAGGGGGCTCGGGTCAGCCCCAGCATTTT
TRBD1	TRBJ1-2	TRBV7-8	NA	CASSPDRANYGYTF	TGTGCCAGCAGCCCCGACAGGGCTAACTATGGCTACACCTTC
NA	TRBJ2-5	TRBV5-6	NA	CASSLASTGETQYF	TGTGCCAGCAGCTTGGCTAGTACCGGAGAGACCCAGTACTTC
TRBD1	TRBJ1-3	TRBV6-5	NA	CASSPRDSGNTIYF	TGTGCCAGCAGTCCAAGGGACAGTGGAAACACCATATATTTT
NA	TRBJ2-2	TRBV2	NA	CASRGTPNTGELFF	TGTGCCAGCAGAGGGACACCGAACACCGGGGAGCTGTTTTTT
NA	TRBJ1-2	TRBV5-6	NA	CASLKLNYGYTF	TGTGCCAGCCTTAAACTGAACTATGGCTACACCTTC
NA	TRBJ2-2	TRBV18	NA	CASSPGHPVGELFF	TGTGCCAGCTCACCGGGACACCCCGTCGGGGAGCTGTTTTTT
NA	TRBJ2-6	TRBV25-1	NA	CASSEWGRELSGANVLTF	TGTGCCAGCAGTGAGTGGGGCAGGGAATTATCTGGGGCCAACGTCCTGACTTTC